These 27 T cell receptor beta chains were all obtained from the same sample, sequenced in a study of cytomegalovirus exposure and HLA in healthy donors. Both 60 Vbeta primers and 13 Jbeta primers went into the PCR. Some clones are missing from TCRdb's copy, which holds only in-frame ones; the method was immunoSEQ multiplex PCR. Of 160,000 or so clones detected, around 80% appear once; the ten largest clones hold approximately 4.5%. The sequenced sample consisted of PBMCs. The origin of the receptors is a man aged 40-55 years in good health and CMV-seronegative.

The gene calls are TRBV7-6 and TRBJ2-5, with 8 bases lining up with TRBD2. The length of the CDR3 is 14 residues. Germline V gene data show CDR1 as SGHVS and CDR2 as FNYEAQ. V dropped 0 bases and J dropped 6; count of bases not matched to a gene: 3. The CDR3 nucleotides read TGTGCCAGCAGCTTAGCGGGACTAGAGAAGACCCAGTACTTC. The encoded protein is CASSLAGLEKTQYF. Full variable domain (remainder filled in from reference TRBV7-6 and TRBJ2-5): GAGVSQSPRYKVTKRGQDVALRCDPISGHVSLYWYRQALGQGPEFLTYFNYEAQQDKSGLPNDRFSAERPEGSISTLTIQRTEQRDSAMYRCASSLAGLEKTQYFGPGTRLLVL.

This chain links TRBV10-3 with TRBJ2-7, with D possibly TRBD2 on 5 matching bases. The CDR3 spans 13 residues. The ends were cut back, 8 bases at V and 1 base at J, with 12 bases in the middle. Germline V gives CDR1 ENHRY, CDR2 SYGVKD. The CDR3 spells CAIRHGDSYEQYF. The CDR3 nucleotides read TGTGCCATCCGCCACGGGGATTCCTACGAGCAGTACTTC.

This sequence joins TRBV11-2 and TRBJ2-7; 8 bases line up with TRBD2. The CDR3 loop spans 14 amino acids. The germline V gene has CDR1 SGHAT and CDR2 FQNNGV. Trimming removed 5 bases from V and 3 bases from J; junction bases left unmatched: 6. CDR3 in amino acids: CASSRSGGSYEQYF. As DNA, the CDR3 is TGTGCCAGCAGCCGAAGCGGGGGTAGCTACGAGCAGTACTTC.

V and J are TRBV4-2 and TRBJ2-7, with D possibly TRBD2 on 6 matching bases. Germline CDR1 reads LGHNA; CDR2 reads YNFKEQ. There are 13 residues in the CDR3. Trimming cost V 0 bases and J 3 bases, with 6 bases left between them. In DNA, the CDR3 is TGTGCCAGCAGCCAAGAGGAGGGCTACGAGCAGTACTTC. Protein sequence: CASSQEEGYEQYF.

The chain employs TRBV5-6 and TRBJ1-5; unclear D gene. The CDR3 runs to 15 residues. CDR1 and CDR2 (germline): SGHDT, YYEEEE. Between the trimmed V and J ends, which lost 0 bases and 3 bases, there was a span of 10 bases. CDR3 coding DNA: TGTGCCAGCAGCTTGGGTGGCGGAATCAATCAGCCCCAGCATTTT. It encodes CASSLGGGINQPQHF.

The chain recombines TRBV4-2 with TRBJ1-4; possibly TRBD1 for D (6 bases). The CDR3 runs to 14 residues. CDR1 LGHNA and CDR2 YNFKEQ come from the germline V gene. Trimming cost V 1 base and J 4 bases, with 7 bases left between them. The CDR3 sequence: CASSQGQVNEKLFF. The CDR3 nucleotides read TGTGCCAGCAGCCAAGGACAGGTTAATGAAAAACTGTTTTTT.

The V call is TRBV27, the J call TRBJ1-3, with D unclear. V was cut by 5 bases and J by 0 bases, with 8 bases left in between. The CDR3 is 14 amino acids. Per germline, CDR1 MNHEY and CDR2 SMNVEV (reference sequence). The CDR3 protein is CASSPQISGNTIYF. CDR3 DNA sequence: TGTGCCAGCAGTCCACAGATCTCTGGAAACACCATATATTTT.

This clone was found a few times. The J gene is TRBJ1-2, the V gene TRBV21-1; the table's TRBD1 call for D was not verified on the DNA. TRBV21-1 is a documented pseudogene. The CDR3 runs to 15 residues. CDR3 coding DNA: TGTGCCAGCAGCAACTCGGACAGGGAACACTATGGCTACACCTTC. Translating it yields CASSNSDREHYGYTF.

CDR3 bases: TGTGCCAGCAGCCCCGGGACAGGGGCATACGAGCAGTACTTC. Amino acid sequence: CASSPGTGAYEQYF. V is TRBV7-8 and J is TRBJ2-7, with 10 bases identical to TRBD1. Trimming took 5 bases from V and 4 from J; bases not matched to a gene: 5. In germline, CDR1 is SGHVS, CDR2 FQNEAQ. This CDR3 is built from 14 residues.

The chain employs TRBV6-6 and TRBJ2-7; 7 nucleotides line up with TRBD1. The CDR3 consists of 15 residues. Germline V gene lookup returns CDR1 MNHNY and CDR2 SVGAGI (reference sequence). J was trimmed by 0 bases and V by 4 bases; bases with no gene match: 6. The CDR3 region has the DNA TGTGCCAGCAGTTCGCCCGGGACAGCCTCCTACGAGCAGTACTTC. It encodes CASSSPGTASYEQYF.

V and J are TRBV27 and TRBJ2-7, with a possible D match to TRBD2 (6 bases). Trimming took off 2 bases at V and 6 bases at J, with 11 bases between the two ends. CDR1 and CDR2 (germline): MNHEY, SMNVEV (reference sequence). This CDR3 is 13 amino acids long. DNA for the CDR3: TGTGCCAGCAGTTTAAACAGGCGGGGCGAGCAGTACTTC. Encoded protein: CASSLNRRGEQYF.

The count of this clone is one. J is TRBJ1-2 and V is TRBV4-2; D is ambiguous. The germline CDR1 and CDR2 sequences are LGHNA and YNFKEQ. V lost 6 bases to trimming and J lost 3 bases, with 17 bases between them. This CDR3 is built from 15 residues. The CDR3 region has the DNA TGTGCCAGCAGTACAAAAGCAGGAACGCACTATGGCTACACCTTC. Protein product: CASSTKAGTHYGYTF.

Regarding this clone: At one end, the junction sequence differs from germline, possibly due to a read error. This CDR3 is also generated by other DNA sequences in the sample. CDR3 amino acids: CASSVDGGDSYEQYF. The CDR3 DNA reads as TGTGCCAGCAGCGTAGATGGCGGGGACTCCTACGAGCAGTACTTT. The chain recombines TRBV9 with TRBJ2-7, with D possibly TRBD2 on 6 matching bases. In germline, CDR1 is SGDLS, CDR2 YYNGEE. The CDR3 extends over 15 amino acids.

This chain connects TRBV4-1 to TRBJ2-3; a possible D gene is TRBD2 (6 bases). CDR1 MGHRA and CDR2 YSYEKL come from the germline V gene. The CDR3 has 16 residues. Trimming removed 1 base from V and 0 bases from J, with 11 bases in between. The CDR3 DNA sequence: TGCGCCAGCAGCCAAGCCCGGGACTCCAGCACAGATACGCAGTATTTT. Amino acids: CASSQARDSSTDTQYF.

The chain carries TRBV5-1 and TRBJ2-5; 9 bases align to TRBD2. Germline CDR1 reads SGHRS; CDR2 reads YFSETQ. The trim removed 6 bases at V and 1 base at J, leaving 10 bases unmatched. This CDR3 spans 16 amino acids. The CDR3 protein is CASNRGGSGGQETQYF. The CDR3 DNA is TGCGCCAGCAACCGCGGAGGTAGCGGGGGCCAAGAGACCCAGTACTTC.

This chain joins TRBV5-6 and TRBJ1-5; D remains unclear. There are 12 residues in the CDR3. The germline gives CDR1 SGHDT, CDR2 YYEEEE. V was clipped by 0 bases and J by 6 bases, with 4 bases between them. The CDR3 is CASSLGAQPQHF. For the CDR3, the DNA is TGTGCCAGCAGCTTGGGGGCTCAGCCCCAGCATTTT. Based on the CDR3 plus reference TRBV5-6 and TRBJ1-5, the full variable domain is DAGVTQSPTHLIKTRGQQVTLRCSPKSGHDTVSWYQQALGQGPQFIFQYYEEEERQRGNFPDRFSGHQFPNYSSELNVNALLLGDSALYLCASSLGAQPQHFGDGTRLSIL.

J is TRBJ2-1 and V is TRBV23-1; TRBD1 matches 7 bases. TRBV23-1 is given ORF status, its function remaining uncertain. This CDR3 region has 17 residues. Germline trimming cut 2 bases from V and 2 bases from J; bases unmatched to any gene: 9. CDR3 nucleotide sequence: TGCGCCAGCAGTCAAAAGCCTAGGACAGGCCCCTACAATGAGCAGTTCTTC. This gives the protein CASSQKPRTGPYNEQFF.

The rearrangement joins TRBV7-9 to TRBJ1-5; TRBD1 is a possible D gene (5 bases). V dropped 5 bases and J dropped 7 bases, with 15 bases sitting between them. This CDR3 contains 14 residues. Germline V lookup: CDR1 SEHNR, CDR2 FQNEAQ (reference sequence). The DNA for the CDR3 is TGTGCCAGCAGCCGGGGGGAAGAGGTCCAGCCCCAGCATTTT. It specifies CASSRGEEVQPQHF.

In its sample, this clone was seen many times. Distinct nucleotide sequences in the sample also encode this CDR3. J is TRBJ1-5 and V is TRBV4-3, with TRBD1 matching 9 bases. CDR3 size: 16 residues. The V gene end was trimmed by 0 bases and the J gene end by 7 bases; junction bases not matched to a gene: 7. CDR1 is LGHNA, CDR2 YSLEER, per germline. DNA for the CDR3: TGCGCCAGCAGCCAAGAGTTGGGACAGGGAGGACAGCCCCAGCATTTT. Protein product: CASSQELGQGGQPQHF.

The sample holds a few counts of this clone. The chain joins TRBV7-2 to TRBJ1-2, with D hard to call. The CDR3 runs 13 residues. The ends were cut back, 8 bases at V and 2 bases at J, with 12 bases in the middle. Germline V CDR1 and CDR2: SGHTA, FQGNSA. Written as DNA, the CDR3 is TGTGCCAGCGCGTTTTCATTGAACTATGGCTACACCTTC. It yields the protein CASAFSLNYGYTF.

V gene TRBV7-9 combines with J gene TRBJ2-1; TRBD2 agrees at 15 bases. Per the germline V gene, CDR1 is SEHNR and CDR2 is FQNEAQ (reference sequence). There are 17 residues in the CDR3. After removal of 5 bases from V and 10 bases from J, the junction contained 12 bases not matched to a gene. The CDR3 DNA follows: TGTGCCAGCAGCCCAGGGACTAGCGGGGGGCGTCCCCAAGAGCAGTTCTTC. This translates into CASSPGTSGGRPQEQFF. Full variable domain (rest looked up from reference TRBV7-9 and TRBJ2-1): DTGVSQNPRHKITKRGQNVTFRCDPISEHNRLYWYRQTLGQGPEFLTYFQNEAQLEKSRLLSDRFSAERPKGSFSTLEIQRTEQGDSAMYLCASSPGTSGGRPQEQFFGPGTRLTVL.

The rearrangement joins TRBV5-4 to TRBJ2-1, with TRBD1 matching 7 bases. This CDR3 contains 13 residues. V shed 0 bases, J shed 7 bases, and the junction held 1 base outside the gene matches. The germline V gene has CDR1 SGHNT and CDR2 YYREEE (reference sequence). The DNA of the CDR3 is TGTGCCAGCAGCTTGGCAGGGGGAAATGAGCAGTTCTTC. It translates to CASSLAGGNEQFF.

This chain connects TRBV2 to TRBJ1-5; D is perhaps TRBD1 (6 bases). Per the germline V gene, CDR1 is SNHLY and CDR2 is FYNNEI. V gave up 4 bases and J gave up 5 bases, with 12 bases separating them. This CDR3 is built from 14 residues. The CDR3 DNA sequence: TGTGCCAGCAGTGCGGGGGGCGGCCATCAGCCCCAGCATTTT. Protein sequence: CASSAGGGHQPQHF.

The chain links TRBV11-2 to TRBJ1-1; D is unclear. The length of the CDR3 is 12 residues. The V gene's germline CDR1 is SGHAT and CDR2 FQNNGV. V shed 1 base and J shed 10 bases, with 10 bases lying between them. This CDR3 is CASSLVAGGAFF. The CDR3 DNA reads TGTGCCAGCAGCTTAGTGGCGGGAGGAGCTTTCTTT.

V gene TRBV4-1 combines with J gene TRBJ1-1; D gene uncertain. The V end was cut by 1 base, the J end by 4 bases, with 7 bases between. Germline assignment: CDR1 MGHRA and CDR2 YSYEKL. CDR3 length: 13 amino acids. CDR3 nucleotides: TGCGCCAGCAGCCAAGTCGAGGTCACTGAAGCTTTCTTT. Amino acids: CASSQVEVTEAFF.

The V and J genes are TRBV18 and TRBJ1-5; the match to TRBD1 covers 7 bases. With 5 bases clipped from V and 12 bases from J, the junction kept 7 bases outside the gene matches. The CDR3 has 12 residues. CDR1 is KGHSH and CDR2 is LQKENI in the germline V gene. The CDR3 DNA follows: TGTGCCAGCTCAGGAATTGGGACAGACCAGCATTTT. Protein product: CASSGIGTDQHF.

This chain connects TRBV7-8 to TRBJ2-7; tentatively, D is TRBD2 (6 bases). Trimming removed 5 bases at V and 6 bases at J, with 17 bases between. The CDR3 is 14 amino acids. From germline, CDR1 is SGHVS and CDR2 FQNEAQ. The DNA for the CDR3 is TGTGCCAGCAGCCTACGGGACTCCCTGGTCGAGCAGTACTTC. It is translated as CASSLRDSLVEQYF.